These 3 T cell receptor beta chains originate from one sample sequenced in a study of molecular identifiers for immune sequencing clone quantification. One entry per CDR3 protein, called by TCRdb with MiXCR from the PCR reads. The data hold over 600,000 distinct CDR3 sequences, with less than 20% observed a single time. Material for sequencing was naive CD8+ T cells from blood, with Jurkat cell RNA spiked in. Subset specified: FACS-sorted CD8+CD4-CCR7+CD45RA+ naive T cells. The receptor set was obtained from a human donor in good health. Some libraries in this study had Jurkat cell RNA spiked in.

This clonotype was recorded a few times. The V gene is TRBV10-1, the J gene TRBJ2-1; possible D gene TRBD2, 5 bases. The CDR3 sequence is 12 residues long. Trimming took 3 bases from V and 8 from J, leaving 8 bases between them. Per germline, CDR1 WNHNN and CDR2 SYGVQD (reference sequence). CDR3 DNA: TGCGCCAGCAGTGATAGTAGCGATGAGCAGTTCTTC. Translation: CASSDSSDEQFF.

There are many counts of this clonotype. This chain joins TRBV28 and TRBJ2-3, with unresolved D. Germline CDR1 MDHEN, CDR2 SYDVKM. There are 13 residues in the CDR3. V lost 9 bases and J lost 0, with 10 bases in between. CDR3 amino acids: CASHSASTDTQYF. CDR3 DNA: TGTGCCAGTCATTCCGCTAGCACAGATACGCAGTATTTT.

Notes on this clonotype: A much larger clone sits a single nucleotide away, making a read error possible. This is likely a read error, given that the CDR3 carries no conserved phenylalanine or tryptophan at its end. Written as DNA, the CDR3 is TGCGCCAGCAGCTTAGAGCTAGCGGCGCCCCCCTACGAGCAGTACCTC. This translates into CASSLELAAPPYEQYL. The V and J genes are TRBV5-1 and TRBJ2-7; 7 nucleotides align to TRBD2. Germline V gene data show CDR1 as SGHRS and CDR2 as YFSETQ. J gave up 2 bases and V 2 bases, and 10 bases lay outside the gene matches. This CDR3 has 16 amino acids.